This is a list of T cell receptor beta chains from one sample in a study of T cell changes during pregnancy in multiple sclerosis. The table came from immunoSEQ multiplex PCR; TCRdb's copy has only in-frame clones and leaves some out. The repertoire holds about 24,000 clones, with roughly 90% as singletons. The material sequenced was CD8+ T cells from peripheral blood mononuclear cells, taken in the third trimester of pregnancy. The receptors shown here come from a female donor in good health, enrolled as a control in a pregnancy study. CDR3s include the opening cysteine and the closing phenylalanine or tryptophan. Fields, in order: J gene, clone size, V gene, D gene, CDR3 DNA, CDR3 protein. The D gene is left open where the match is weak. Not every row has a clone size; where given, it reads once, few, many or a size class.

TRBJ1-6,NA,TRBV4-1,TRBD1,TGCGCCAGCAGCCAAGACCCCGGGACAGTCAACTCACCCCTCCACTTT,CASSQDPGTVNSPLHF
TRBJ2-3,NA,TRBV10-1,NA,TGCGCCAGCAGTCACAGGGTCACAGATACGCAGTATTTT,CASSHRVTDTQYF
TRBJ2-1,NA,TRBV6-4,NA,TGTGCCAGCAGTGACCTAAACTACAATGAGCAGTTCTTC,CASSDLNYNEQFF
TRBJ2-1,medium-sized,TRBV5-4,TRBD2,TGTGCCAGCAGCTGGGAGGGCCACAATGAGCAGTTCTTC,CASSWEGHNEQFF
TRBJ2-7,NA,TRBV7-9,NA,TGTGCCAGCAGCGTCCGTGGCCCGCGGGCCTACGAGCAGTACTTC,CASSVRGPRAYEQYF
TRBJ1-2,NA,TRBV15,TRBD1,TGTGCCACCAGCAGAGATCCGTGGGACAGGGGAAACTATGGCTACACCTTC,CATSRDPWDRGNYGYTF
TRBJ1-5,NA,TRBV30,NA,TGTGCCTGGAGTGACCAGGGAAATCAGCCCCAGCATTTT,CAWSDQGNQPQHF
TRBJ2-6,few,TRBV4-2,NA,TGTGCCAGCAGCCCCGAAGGGGGTAGCTCTGGGGCCAACGTCCTGACTTTC,CASSPEGGSSGANVLTF
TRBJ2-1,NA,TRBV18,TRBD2,TGTGCCAGCTCATCATGGGTGGGGACTAGCGTGGACAATGAGCAGTTCTTC,CASSSWVGTSVDNEQFF
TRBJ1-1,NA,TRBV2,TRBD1,TGTGCCGGAAGGGACAGCAAGAACACTGAAGCTTTCTTT,CAGRDSKNTEAFF
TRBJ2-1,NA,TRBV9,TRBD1,TGTGCCAGCAGCGTCGGGACAGGTAGAAATGAGCAGTTCTTC,CASSVGTGRNEQFF
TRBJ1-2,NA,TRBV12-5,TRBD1,TGTGCTAGTGGTGGTCTTGGGACAGGGTCCAACTATGGCTACACCTTC,CASGGLGTGSNYGYTF
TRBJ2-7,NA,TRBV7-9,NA,TGTGCCAGCAGCTTAGGGAGGAGGGATTACGAGCAGTACTTC,CASSLGRRDYEQYF
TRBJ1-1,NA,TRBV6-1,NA,TGTGCCAGCAGATTACAGGGCTCTGAAGCTTTCTTT,CASRLQGSEAFF
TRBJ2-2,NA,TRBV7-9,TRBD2,TGTGCCAGCGGACTAGCGGAAACCGAGGGCACCGGGGAGCTGTTTTTT,CASGLAETEGTGELFF
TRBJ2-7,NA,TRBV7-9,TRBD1,TGTGCCAGCAGCTCCCCCCCGGACAGGGGACGGCACGAGCAGTACTTC,CASSSPPDRGRHEQYF
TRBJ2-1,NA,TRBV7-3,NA,TGTGCCAGCAGCCGCTCTCTGGGGGGCTACAATGAGCAGTTCTTC,CASSRSLGGYNEQFF
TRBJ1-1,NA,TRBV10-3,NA,TGTGCCATCAGTGAGTCCTACAGACAGAGGTGGAGGAACACTGAAGCTTTCTTT,CAISESYRQRWRNTEAFF
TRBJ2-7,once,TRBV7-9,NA,TGTGCCAGCAGCTTAATGACAGCCGAGCAGTACTTC,CASSLMTAEQYF
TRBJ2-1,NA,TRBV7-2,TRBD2,TGTGCCAGCAGCATCTACCCGGGACTAGGGGGATACAATGAGCAGTTCTTC,CASSIYPGLGGYNEQFF
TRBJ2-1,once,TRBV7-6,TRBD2,TGTGCCAGCAGCTTAGTTCTAGCGGAAGCGGCGGGATCTGAGCAGTTCTTC,CASSLVLAEAAGSEQFF
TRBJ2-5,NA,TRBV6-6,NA,TGTGCCAGCATCTCCTCTACCAAGGGGTTCGGAGAGACCCAGTACTTC,CASISSTKGFGETQYF